One and the same sample provided the 12 T cell receptor beta chains below, sequenced in a study of control samples from healthy donors and cancer patients. The method was immunoSEQ multiplex PCR; TCRdb's version includes in-frame clones alone and lacks a portion of them. The table lists around 180,000 clones, about 86% of them singletons. Sequencing was carried out using blood. The source is a woman in her 30s in good health.

The genes are TRBV5-6 and TRBJ2-1; D possibly matches TRBD1 or TRBD2 (6 bases each). Trimming cost V 2 bases and J 7 bases, with 19 bases left between them. The CDR3 is 16 amino acids. Germline assignment: CDR1 SGHDT and CDR2 YYEEEE. The CDR3 nucleotides read TGTGCCAGCAGCTTAAACTCGGCAGGGGCGGGGAATGAGCAGTTCTTC. Its protein product is CASSLNSAGAGNEQFF.

The V and J genes are TRBV7-9 and TRBJ2-7; D is uncertain. CDR1 is SEHNR and CDR2 is FQNEAQ in the germline V gene (reference sequence). Trimming took off 6 bases at V and 2 bases at J, with 8 bases between the two ends. The CDR3 contains 12 residues. The CDR3 DNA is TGTGCCAGCAGGCCTAATGCCTACGAGCAGTACTTC. The encoded protein is CASRPNAYEQYF.

The chain couples TRBV6-4 to TRBJ1-5, with 10 bases fitting TRBD1. The V segment lost 7 bases and the J segment 11 bases; nucleotides outside the gene matches: 14. CDR1 MRHNA and CDR2 SNTAGT come from the germline V gene. The CDR3 sequence is 15 residues long. Here the CDR3 DNA reads TGTGCCAGCACCGGGGACAGGGGCCCTCCCGAGGCCCAGCATTTT. Translating gives CASTGDRGPPEAQHF.

The genes are TRBV9 and TRBJ1-3; tentative D call: TRBD1 (5 bases). V dropped 1 base and J dropped 4 bases, with 12 bases sitting between them. Germline V gene data show CDR1 as SGDLS and CDR2 as YYNGEE. This CDR3 has 15 residues. The CDR3 DNA is TGTGCCAGCAGCGTATGGGGCTTCAACGGAAACACCATATATTTT. It yields the protein CASSVWGFNGNTIYF.

This clone came up once. The chain joins TRBV4-1 to TRBJ2-5, with TRBD1 matching 10 bases. This CDR3 comprises 15 residues. Trimming took 1 base from V and 4 from J; bases not matched to a gene: 3. Germline values: CDR1 MGHRA, CDR2 YSYEKL. CDR3 in DNA: TGCGCCAGCAGCCAAGGACAGGGGGCCGCAGAGACCCAGTACTTC. Protein: CASSQGQGAAETQYF.

V and J are TRBV6-6 and TRBJ1-4, with 8 bases lining up with TRBD1. The V gene's germline CDR1 is MNHNY and CDR2 SVGAGI (reference sequence). The CDR3 spans 13 residues. J was trimmed by 8 bases and V by 7 bases; bases with no gene match: 6. Here the CDR3 reads CASTQGAWEKLFF. Here the CDR3 DNA reads TGTGCCAGCACCCAGGGGGCTTGGGAAAAACTGTTTTTT.

This clone was counted many times. This chain uses TRBV3-1 (or the pseudogene TRBV3-2) with TRBJ1-1; D might be TRBD1 (6 bases). There are 18 residues in the CDR3. The V and J ends lost 4 bases and 0 bases respectively, with 21 bases between them. Germline V gives CDR1 LGHDT, CDR2 YNNKEL (reference sequence). Here the CDR3 reads CASSPRQVGWGMNTEAFF. The CDR3, as DNA: TGTGCCAGCAGCCCGAGACAGGTGGGATGGGGTATGAACACTGAAGCTTTCTTT.

This rearrangement joins TRBV5-1 to TRBJ2-2, with D unresolved. V was pared by 1 base and J by 2 bases, with 6 bases between. This CDR3 has 14 amino acids. Germline assignment: CDR1 SGHRS and CDR2 YFSETQ. The CDR3 nucleotides are TGCGCCAGCAGCTTGACGGGCAACACCGGGGAGCTGTTTTTT. The encoded protein is CASSLTGNTGELFF.

The chain carries TRBV24-1 and TRBJ2-1; TRBD2 aligns across 8 bases. The CDR3 totals 14 residues. With 5 bases clipped from V and 10 bases from J, the junction kept 9 bases outside the gene matches. Germline V lookup: CDR1 KGHDR, CDR2 SFDVKD. The CDR3 region has the DNA TGTGCCACCAGTGCCCCCGGGGGGGCCCGAGAGCAGTTCTTC. As protein: CATSAPGGAREQFF.

V gene TRBV30 combines with J gene TRBJ2-3, with 8 bases that match TRBD2. With 5 bases clipped from V and 6 bases from J, the junction kept 16 bases outside the gene matches. CDR1 is GTSNPN, CDR2 SVGIG, per germline (reference sequence). The CDR3 is 16 residues long. The CDR3 DNA reads as TGTGCCTGGTCGGGTGGCGGGGGGCCGCGGAGGGATACGCAGTATTTT. Amino acids: CAWSGGGGPRRDTQYF.

The chain uses TRBV7-2 and TRBJ2-7; D gene unclear. Trimming cost V 4 bases and J 7 bases, with 11 bases left between them. Germline CDR1 is SGHTA and CDR2 is FQGNSA. The CDR3 loop spans 12 amino acids. Written as DNA, the CDR3 is TGTGCCAGCAGCTCAGCCTCCGGGGAGCAGTACTTC. It translates to CASSSASGEQYF.

The chain carries TRBV5-6 and TRBJ2-7; D might be TRBD2 (6 bases). The CDR3 covers 15 residues. V lost 2 bases and J lost 7, with 19 bases in between. Germline V lookup: CDR1 SGHDT, CDR2 YYEEEE. CDR3 amino acids: CASSFARRGSGEQYF. CDR3 coding DNA: TGTGCCAGCAGCTTCGCGCGGCGGGGATCGGGTGAGCAGTACTTC.